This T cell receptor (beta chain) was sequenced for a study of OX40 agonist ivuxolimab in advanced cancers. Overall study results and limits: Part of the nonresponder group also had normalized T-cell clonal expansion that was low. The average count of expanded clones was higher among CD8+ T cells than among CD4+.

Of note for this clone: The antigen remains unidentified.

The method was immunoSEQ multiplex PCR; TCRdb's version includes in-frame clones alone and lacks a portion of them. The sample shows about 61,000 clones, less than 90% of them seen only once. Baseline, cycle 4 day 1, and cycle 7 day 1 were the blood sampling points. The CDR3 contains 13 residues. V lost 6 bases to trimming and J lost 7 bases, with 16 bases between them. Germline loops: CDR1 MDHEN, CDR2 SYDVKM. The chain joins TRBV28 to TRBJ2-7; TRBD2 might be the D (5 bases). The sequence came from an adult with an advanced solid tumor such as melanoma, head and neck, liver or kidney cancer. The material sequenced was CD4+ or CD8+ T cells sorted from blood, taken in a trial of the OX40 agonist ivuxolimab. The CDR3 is CASRPLPGWEQYF. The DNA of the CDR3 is TGTGCCAGCAGGCCCTTGCCGGGGTGGGAGCAGTACTTC. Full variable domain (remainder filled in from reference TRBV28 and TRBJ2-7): DVKVTQSSRYLVKRTGEKVFLECVQDMDHENMFWYRQDPGLGLRLIYFSYDVKMKEKGDIPEGYSVSREKKERFSLILESASTNQTSMYLCASRPLPGWEQYFGPGTRLTVT.